What follows is one TCR beta chain and its context. The data originate from a study of beta chain features in type 1 diabetes. Study-level background: Researchers looked at fewer than 110 million sorted cells across all samples.

TCRB transcripts that were expressed got sequenced, as all of the isolated RNA had been reverse transcribed. About 3.57 million reads were obtained on average from naive, central memory and regulatory T cell samples. Assay used: immunoSEQ multiplex PCR; TCRdb lists only in-frame clones, some missing. The table has some 220,000 clones, approximately 11% seen once; the top ten hold about 1.2%. CDR1 is SQVTM, CDR2 ANQGSEA, per germline. V was cut by 8 bases and J by 2 bases, with 11 bases left in between. CDR3 length: 12 residues. Researchers reported sorting CD4+ naive, central memory, regulatory and stem cell-like memory cells via CD45RO/CCR7/CD25/CD127/CD95/CD27.

Sample: central memory CD4+ T cells from blood. The receptor comes from a man aged 18 to 35 in good health. The chain couples TRBV29-1 to TRBJ2-3; TRBD2 is a possible D gene (5 bases). The CDR3 DNA reads TGCAGCTTATCGGACTTCACAGATACGCAGTATTTT. Translation gives CSLSDFTDTQYF.